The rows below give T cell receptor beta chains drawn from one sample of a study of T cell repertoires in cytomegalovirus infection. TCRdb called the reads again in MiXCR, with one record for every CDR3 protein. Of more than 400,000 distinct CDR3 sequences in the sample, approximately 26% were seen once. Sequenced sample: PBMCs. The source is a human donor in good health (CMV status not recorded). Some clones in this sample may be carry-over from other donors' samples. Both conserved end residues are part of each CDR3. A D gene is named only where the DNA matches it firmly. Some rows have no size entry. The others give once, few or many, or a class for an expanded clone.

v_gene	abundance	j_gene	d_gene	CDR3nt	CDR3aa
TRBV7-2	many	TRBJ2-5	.	TGTGCCAGCAGCCCTCAGACAGGATCAAGGGAGACCCAGTACTTC	CASSPQTGSRETQYF
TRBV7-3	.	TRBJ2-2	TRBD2	TGTGCCAGCAGTCAGACTAGCGACAACACCGGGGAGCTGTTTTTT	CASSQTSDNTGELFF
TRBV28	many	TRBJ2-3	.	TGTGCCAGCAGTTTCACTAGCAGGGCAGATACGCAGTATTTT	CASSFTSRADTQYF
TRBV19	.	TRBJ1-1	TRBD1	TGTGCCAGTCGTGACCGACAGGGACCCACTGAAGCTTTCTTT	CASRDRQGPTEAFF
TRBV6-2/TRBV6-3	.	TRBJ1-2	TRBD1	TGTGCCAGCAGTCGTCTCGGGACAGCCCTTAACTATGGCTACACCTTC	CASSRLGTALNYGYTF
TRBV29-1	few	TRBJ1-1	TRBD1	TGCAGCGTACGACAGGGAGGGAACACTGAAGCTTTCTTT	CSVRQGGNTEAFF
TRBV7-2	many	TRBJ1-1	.	TGTGCCAGCAGCTTAGTGTTTGGGCAAGCTTTCTTT	CASSLVFGQAFF
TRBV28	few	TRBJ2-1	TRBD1	TGTGCCAGCAGTTCTTCCTACAGGGGAAATGAGCAGTTCTTC	CASSSSYRGNEQFF
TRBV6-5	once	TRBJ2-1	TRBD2	TGTGCCAGCAGCTTCCACTTTCGGGCGGGAGAAACCTACAATGAGCAGTTCTTC	CASSFHFRAGETYNEQFF
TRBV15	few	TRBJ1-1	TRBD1	TGTGCCACCAGCAGCGACAGGGCCATGAACACTGAAGCTTTCTTT	CATSSDRAMNTEAFF
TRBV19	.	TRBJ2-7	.	TGTGCCAGTAGTTCCCAGCAGGGGTTCTCCTACGAGCAGTACTTC	CASSSQQGFSYEQYF
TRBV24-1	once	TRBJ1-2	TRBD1	TGTGCCACCAGTGACAACTCGGACAGGATCTATGGCTACACCTTC	CATSDNSDRIYGYTF
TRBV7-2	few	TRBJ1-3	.	TGTGCCAGCAGCGGGTTACTAGCGGGGTCCGGAAACACCATATATTTT	CASSGLLAGSGNTIYF
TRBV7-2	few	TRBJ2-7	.	TGTGCCAGCAGCTTAGGGCGGGGAGAACAGGTGGGATACGGCGAGCAGTACTTC	CASSLGRGEQVGYGEQYF
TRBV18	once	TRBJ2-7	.	TGTGCCAGCTCACGTACCCCGGGCCAAGGGTCCTACGAGCAGTACTTC	CASSRTPGQGSYEQYF
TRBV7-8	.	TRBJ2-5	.	TGTGCCAGCAGCTTAGCGCAGGGGCAGCAAGAGACCCAGTACTTC	CASSLAQGQQETQYF
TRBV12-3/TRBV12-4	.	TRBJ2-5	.	TGTGCCAGCAGTTTCGGGAGTCGCCAAGAGACCCAGTACTTC	CASSFGSRQETQYF
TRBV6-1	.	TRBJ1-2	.	TGTGCCAGCAGTGAGCTATATGGAGCTAACTATGGCTACACCTTC	CASSELYGANYGYTF
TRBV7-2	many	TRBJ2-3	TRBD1	TGTGCCAGCAGCTCCTGGACAGGGGGCACAGATACGCAGTATTTT	CASSSWTGGTDTQYF
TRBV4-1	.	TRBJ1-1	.	TGCGCCAGCAGCCAAGTCTTAGGGCGTGGGACTGAAGCTTTCTTT	CASSQVLGRGTEAFF
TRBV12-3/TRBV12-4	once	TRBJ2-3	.	TGTGCCAGCAGTTTAGTTTGGCAGGGGCTCATCACAGATACGCAGTATTTT	CASSLVWQGLITDTQYF
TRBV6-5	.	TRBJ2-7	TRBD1	TGTGCCAGCAGTTACAGGGACAGGGGGGGCTACGAGCAGTACTTC	CASSYRDRGGYEQYF
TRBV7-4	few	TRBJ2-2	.	TGTGCCAGCAGCCCCGTCACCGGGGAGCTGTTTTTT	CASSPVTGELFF
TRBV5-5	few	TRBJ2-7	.	TGTGCCAGCAGCTTGGGTGGCGGGACCCTAACCTACGAGCAGTACTTC	CASSLGGGTLTYEQYF
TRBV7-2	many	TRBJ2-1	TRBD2	TGTGCCAGCAGCCAGAGTACGGGAGGGCCTCGTGAGCAGTTCTTC	CASSQSTGGPREQFF
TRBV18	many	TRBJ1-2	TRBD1	TGTGCCAGCTCACAAACGGGACAGGGGATGCAGGGCTACACCTTC	CASSQTGQGMQGYTF